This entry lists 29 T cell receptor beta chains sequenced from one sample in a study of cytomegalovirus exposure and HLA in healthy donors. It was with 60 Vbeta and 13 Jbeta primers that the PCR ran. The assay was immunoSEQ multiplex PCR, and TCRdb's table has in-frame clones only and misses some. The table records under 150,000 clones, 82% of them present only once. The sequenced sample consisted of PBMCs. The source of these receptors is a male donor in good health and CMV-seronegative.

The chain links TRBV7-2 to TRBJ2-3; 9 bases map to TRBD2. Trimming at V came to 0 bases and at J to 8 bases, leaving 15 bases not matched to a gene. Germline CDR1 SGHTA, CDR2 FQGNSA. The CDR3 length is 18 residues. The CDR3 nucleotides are TGTGCCAGCAGCTTAGCATCAGCGGGAGGAATCGCACAGATTACGCAGTATTTT. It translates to CASSLASAGGIAQITQYF.

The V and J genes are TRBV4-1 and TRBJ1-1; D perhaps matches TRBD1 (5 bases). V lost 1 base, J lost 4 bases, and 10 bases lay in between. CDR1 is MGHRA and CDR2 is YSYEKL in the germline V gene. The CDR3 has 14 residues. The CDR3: CASSQVAGATEAFF. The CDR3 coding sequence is TGCGCCAGCAGCCAAGTAGCTGGGGCCACTGAAGCTTTCTTT.

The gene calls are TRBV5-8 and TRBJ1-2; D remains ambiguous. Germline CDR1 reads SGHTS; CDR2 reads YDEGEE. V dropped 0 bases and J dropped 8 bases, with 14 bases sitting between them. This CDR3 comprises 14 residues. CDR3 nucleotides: TGTGCCAGCAGCTTGGGGCCTCATCTCTGGGGCTACACCTTC. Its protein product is CASSLGPHLWGYTF.

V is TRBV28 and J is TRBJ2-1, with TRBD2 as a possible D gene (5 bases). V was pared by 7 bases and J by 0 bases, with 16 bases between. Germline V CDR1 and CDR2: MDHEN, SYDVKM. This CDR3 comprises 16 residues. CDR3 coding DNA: TGTGCCAGCACCCCCACCGGGATCCTCTCCTACAATGAGCAGTTCTTC. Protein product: CASTPTGILSYNEQFF.

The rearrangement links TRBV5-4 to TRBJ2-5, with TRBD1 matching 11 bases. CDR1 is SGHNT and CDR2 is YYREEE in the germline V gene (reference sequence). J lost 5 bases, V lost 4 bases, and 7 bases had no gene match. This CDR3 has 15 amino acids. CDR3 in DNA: TGTGCCAGCAGCCGCCGGACAGGGGGCTTGGAGACCCAGTACTTC. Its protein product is CASSRRTGGLETQYF.

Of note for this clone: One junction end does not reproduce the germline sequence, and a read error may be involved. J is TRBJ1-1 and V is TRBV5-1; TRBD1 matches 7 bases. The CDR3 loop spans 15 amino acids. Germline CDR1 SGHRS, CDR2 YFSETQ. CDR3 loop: CAGSLGGQLNTEAFF. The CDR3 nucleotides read TGCGCCGGCAGCTTGGGGGGACAGCTTAACACTGAAGCTTTCTTT.

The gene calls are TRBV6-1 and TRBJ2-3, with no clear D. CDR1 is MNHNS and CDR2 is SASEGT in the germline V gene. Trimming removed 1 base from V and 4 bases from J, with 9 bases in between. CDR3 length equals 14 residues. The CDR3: CASSEDIAADTQYF. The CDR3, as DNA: TGTGCCAGCAGTGAAGATATTGCAGCAGATACGCAGTATTTT.

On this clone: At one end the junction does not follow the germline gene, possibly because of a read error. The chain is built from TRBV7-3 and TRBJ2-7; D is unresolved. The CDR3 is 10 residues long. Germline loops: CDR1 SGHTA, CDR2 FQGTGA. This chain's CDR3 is CASSPLEEYF. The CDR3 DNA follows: TGTGCCAGCAGCCCGCTCGAGGAGTACTTC.

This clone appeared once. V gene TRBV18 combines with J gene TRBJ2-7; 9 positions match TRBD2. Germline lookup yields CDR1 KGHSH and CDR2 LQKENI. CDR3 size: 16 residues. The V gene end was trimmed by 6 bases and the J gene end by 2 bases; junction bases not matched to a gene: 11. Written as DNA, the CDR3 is TGTGCCAGCTCCCCGCGGGGGGGGTTGGTTGCCTACGAGCAGTACTTC. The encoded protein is CASSPRGGLVAYEQYF.

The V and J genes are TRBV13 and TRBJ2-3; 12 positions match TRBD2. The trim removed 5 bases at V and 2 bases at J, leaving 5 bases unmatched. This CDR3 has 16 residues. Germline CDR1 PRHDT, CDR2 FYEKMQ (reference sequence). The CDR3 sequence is CASSLWTSGATDTQYF. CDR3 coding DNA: TGTGCCAGCAGCCTCTGGACTAGCGGGGCCACAGATACGCAGTATTTT.

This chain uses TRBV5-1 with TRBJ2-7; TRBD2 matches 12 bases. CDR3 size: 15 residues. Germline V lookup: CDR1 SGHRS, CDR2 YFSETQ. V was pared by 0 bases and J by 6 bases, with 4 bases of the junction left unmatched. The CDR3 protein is CASSLAILAGGEQYF. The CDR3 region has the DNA TGCGCCAGCAGCTTGGCCATACTAGCGGGGGGCGAGCAGTACTTC.

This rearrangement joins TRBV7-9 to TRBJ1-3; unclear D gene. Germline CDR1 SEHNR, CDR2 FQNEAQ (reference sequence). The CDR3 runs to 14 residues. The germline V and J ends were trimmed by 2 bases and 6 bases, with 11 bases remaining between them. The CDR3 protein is CASSLPGDQNTIYF. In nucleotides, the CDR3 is TGTGCCAGCAGCTTACCAGGCGACCAAAACACCATATATTTT.

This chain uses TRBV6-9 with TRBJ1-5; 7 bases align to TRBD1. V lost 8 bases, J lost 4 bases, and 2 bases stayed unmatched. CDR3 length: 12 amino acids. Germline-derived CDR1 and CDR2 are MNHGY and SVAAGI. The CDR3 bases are TGTGCCAGCGGGGACAGAAATCAGCCCCAGCATTTT. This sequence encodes CASGDRNQPQHF.

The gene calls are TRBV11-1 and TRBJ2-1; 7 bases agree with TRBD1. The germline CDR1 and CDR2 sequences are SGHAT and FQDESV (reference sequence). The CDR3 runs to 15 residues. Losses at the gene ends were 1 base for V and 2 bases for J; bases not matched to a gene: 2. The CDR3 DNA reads TGTGCCAGCAGCTTAGACAGGGGAACCTACAATGAGCAGTTCTTC. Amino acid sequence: CASSLDRGTYNEQFF.

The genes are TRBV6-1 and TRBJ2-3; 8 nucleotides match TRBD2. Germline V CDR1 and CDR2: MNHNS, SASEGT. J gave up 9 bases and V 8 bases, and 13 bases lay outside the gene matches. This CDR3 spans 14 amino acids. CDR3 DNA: TGTGCCAGCCGTGCCGCGGGGGGCGCGAACACGCAGTATTTT. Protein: CASRAAGGANTQYF.

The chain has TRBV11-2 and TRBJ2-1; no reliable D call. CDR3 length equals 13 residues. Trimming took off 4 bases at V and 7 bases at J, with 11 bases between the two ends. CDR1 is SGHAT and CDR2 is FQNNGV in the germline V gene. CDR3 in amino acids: CASSSTPRNEQFF. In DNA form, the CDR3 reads TGTGCCAGCAGCTCCACCCCCAGGAATGAGCAGTTCTTC.

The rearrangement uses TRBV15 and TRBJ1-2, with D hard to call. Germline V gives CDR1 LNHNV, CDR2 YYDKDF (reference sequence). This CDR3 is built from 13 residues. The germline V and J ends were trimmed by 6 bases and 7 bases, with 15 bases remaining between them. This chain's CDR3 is CATRAGASRGYTF. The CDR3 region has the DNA TGTGCCACCAGGGCAGGCGCCTCTCGTGGCTACACCTTC.

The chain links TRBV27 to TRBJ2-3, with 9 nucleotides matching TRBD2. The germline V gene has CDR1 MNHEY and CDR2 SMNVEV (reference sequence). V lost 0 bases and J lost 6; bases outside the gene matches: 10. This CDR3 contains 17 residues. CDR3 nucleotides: TGTGCCAGCAGTTTATCGATTCCGCGGGGGGGCAGGGATACGCAGTATTTT. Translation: CASSLSIPRGGRDTQYF.

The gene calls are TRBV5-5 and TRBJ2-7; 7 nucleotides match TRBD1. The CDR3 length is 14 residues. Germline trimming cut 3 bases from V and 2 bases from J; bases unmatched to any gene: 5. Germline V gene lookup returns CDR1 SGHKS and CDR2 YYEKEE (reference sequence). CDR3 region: CASSYRQGTYEQYF. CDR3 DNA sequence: TGTGCCAGCAGCTATCGACAGGGTACCTACGAGCAGTACTTC.

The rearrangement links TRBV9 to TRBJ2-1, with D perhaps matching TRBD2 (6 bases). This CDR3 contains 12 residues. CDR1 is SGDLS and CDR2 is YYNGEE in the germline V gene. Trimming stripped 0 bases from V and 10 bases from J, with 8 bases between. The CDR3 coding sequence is TGTGCCAGCAGCGTAGTGGGGGGAGAGCAGTTCTTC. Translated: CASSVVGGEQFF. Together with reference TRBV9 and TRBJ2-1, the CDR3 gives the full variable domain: DSGVTQTPKHLITATGQRVTLRCSPRSGDLSVYWYQQSLDQGLQFLIQYYNGEERAKGNILERFSAQQFPDLHSELNLSSLELGDSALYFCASSVVGGEQFFGPGTRLTVL.

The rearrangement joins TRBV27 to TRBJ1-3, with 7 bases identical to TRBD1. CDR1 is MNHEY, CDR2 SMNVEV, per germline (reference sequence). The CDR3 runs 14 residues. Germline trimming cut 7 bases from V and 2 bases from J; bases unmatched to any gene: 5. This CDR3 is CASNPDRPGNTIYF. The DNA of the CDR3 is TGTGCCAGCAACCCGGACAGGCCTGGAAACACCATATATTTT.

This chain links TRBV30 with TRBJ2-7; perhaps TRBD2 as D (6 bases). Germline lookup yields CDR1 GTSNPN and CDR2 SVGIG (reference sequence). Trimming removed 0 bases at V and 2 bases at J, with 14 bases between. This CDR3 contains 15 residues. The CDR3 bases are TGTGCCTGGAGTGTAGGTGGTAGCGGAACCTACGAGCAGTACTTC. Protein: CAWSVGGSGTYEQYF. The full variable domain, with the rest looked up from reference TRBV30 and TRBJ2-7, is SQTIHQWPATLVQPVGSPLSLECTVEGTSNPNLYWYRQAAGRGLQLLFYSVGIGQISSEVPQNLSASRPQDRQFILSSKKLLLSDSGFYLCAWSVGGSGTYEQYFGPGTRLTVT.

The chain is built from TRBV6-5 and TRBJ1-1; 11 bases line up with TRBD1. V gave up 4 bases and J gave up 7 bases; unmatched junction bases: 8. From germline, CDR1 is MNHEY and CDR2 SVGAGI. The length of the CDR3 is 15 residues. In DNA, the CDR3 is TGTGCCAGCAGTTCCCGGGACAGGGGGTTACTTGAAGCTTTCTTT. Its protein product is CASSSRDRGLLEAFF.

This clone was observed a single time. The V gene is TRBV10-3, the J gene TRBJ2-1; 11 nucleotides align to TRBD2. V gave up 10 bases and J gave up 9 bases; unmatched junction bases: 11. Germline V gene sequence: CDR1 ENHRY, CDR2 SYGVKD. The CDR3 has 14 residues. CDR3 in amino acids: CATHGTSGEGEQFF. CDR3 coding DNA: TGTGCCACACATGGGACTAGCGGAGAGGGTGAGCAGTTCTTC.

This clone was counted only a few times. This CDR3 reads CASSDLSGANVLTF. For the CDR3, the DNA is TGTGCCAGCAGTGACCTCTCTGGGGCCAACGTCCTGACTTTC. The chain is built from TRBV2 and TRBJ2-6; D remains ambiguous. Germline CDR1 SNHLY, CDR2 FYNNEI. The CDR3 spans 14 residues. Trimming shortened V by 3 bases and J by 0 bases, and 3 bases separated the two germline ends. The whole variable domain, remainder taken from reference TRBV2 and TRBJ2-6, is EPEVTQTPSHQVTQMGQEVILRCVPISNHLYFYWYRQILGQKVEFLVSFYNNEISEKSEIFDDQFSVERPDGSNFTLKIRSTKLEDSAMYFCASSDLSGANVLTFGAGSRLTVL.

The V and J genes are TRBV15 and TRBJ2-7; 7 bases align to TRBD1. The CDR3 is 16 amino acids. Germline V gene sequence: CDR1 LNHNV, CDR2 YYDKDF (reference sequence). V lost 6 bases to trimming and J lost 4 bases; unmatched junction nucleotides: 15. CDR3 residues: CATSGIGGDSEYEQYF. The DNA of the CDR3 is TGTGCCACCAGTGGGATCGGTGGGGACAGTGAATACGAGCAGTACTTC.

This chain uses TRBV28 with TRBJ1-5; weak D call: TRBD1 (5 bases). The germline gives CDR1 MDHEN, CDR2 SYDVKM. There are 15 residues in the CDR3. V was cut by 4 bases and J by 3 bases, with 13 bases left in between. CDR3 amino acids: CASSSECRVNQPQHF. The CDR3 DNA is TGTGCCAGCAGTTCCGAATGCAGGGTCAATCAGCCCCAGCATTTT.

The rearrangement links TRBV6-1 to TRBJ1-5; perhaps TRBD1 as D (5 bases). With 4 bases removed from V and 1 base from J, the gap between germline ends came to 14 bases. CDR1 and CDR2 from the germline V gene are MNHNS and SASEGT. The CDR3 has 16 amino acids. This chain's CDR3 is CASSVNGGGSNQPQHF. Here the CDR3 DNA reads TGTGCCAGCAGTGTTAACGGGGGGGGAAGCAATCAGCCCCAGCATTTT.

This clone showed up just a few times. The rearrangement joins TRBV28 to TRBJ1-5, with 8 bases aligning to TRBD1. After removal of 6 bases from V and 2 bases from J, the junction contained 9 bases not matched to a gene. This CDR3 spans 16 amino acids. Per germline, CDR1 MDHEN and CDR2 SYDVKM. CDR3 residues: CASSRKDRVGNQPQHF. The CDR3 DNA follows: TGTGCCAGCAGCCGGAAGGACAGGGTGGGCAATCAGCCCCAGCATTTT.